A selection of T cell receptor beta chains follows, all from one sample in a study of T cells after yellow fever vaccination. MiXCR was run by TCRdb on the 5' RACE reads, yielding one entry per CDR3 protein. This table holds some 99,000 distinct CDR3 sequences, approximately 6.3% found once. The source was CD8+ T cells sorted from PBMCs, collected 10 days after the yellow fever booster vaccination. These receptors were obtained from a man aged 18 to 30 who received the YFV17D yellow fever vaccine. Each CDR3 is given with its conserved first and last residue. A D gene is named only where the DNA matches it firmly.

NA | TRBJ2-2 | TRBV7-9 | CASSLASRELFF
NA | TRBJ2-1 | TRBV4-1 | CASSQEAMSGLVGSYNEQFF
TRBD1 | TRBJ1-5 | TRBV23-1 | CASKVQGISQPQHF
TRBD2 | TRBJ2-3 | TRBV7-3 | CASSNGLAGDSSTDTQYF
NA | TRBJ2-1 | TRBV9 | CASSPTGSSPHEQFF
TRBD1 | TRBJ1-2 | TRBV4-1 | CASSREGQGADGYTF
NA | TRBJ1-1 | TRBV7-6 | CASSSHRETGETEAFF
NA | TRBJ1-2 | TRBV6-2/TRBV6-3 | CASSYSRDIYGYTF
NA | TRBJ1-2 | TRBV20-1 | CSARGTLGGPNYGYTF
NA | TRBJ2-7 | TRBV20-1 | CSASLYGTPYEQYF
TRBD2 | TRBJ2-2 | TRBV7-2 | CASSLEASGGNGELFF
NA | TRBJ2-5 | TRBV2 | CASSVEARVQETQYF
NA | TRBJ1-1 | TRBV4-2 | CASRGGANTEAFF
NA | TRBJ2-7 | TRBV4-3 | CASSQERGYEQYF
NA | TRBJ2-1 | TRBV27 | CASSLSPGVQYNEQFF
NA | TRBJ1-5 | TRBV4-3 | CASSHNKDRNQPQHF
TRBD1 | TRBJ1-4 | TRBV7-2 | CASSSPRDSNEKLFF
TRBD1 | TRBJ2-5 | TRBV29-1 | CSAEPGTGGGQETQYF